These 21 T cell receptor beta chains came from one sample sequenced in a study of blood T cell repertoires in COVID-19. Generated by immunoSEQ multiplex PCR, the TCRdb table keeps only in-frame clones and is missing some. The data contain 200,000 to 250,000 clones, 65% to 85% of them singletons. Sequencing input: PBMCs or T cells enriched from blood (not recorded which). The receptor set was obtained from a woman aged 40 to 50 who had recovered from COVID-19.

The gene calls are TRBV7-8 and TRBJ1-6; 9 bases align to TRBD1. CDR1 and CDR2 (germline): SGHVS, FQNEAQ. V lost 5 bases, J lost 12 bases, and 5 bases stayed unmatched. CDR3 length equals 13 residues. The CDR3 DNA follows: TGTGCCAGCAGCAGGGACAGGGAGGGACCCCTCCACTTT. Translation gives CASSRDREGPLHF.

V is TRBV5-1 and J is TRBJ2-3; a weak D match, TRBD1 (5 bases). The ends were cut back, 9 bases at V and 1 base at J, with 15 bases in the middle. The CDR3 spans 14 residues. Germline-derived CDR1 and CDR2 are SGHRS and YFSETQ. The DNA of the CDR3 is TGCGCCACCGCGTGGGGCTTGGGCACAGATACGCAGTATTTT. Translation: CATAWGLGTDTQYF.

The genes are TRBV28 and TRBJ2-7; TRBD1 might be the D (6 bases). V was shortened by 4 bases and J by 5 bases, with 15 bases between the two germline ends. The CDR3 consists of 14 residues. Germline CDR1 is MDHEN and CDR2 is SYDVKM. The CDR3 sequence: CASSSFNRADEQYF. In nucleotides, the CDR3 is TGTGCCAGCAGTTCATTCAACAGGGCGGACGAGCAGTACTTC.

The rearrangement uses TRBV29-1 and TRBJ2-1; 7 bases fit TRBD1. Germline CDR1 and CDR2: SQVTM and ANQGSEA. The CDR3 is 15 amino acids. After removal of 6 bases from V and 0 bases from J, the junction contained 8 bases not matched to a gene. CDR3 coding DNA: TGCAGCGTCCCGATCCGGGACAGCTCCTACAATGAGCAGTTCTTC. Amino acid sequence: CSVPIRDSSYNEQFF.

V is TRBV11-2 and J is TRBJ1-2, with 7 bases lining up with TRBD1. V was pared by 10 bases and J by 7 bases, with 15 bases of the junction left unmatched. In germline, CDR1 is SGHAT, CDR2 FQNNGV. The CDR3 has 14 residues. The CDR3 here is CAIRPQRRGLGYTF. Written as DNA, the CDR3 is TGTGCCATCCGACCCCAGAGGAGGGGGCTTGGCTACACCTTC.

This chain's CDR3 is CASSLVAEGYNEQFF. The CDR3 DNA follows: TGTGCCAGCAGCTTGGTAGCGGAGGGGTACAATGAGCAGTTCTTC. V and J are TRBV5-4 and TRBJ2-1, with D maybe TRBD2 (6 bases). Germline V CDR1 and CDR2: SGHNT, YYREEE (reference sequence). Trimming stripped 0 bases from V and 4 bases from J, with 11 bases between. This CDR3 region has 15 residues.

This clone was picked up a small number of times. This sequence joins TRBV11-2 and TRBJ2-7, with 8 bases identical to TRBD2. J was trimmed by 5 bases and V by 1 base; bases with no gene match: 7. This CDR3 has 15 amino acids. Germline-derived CDR1 and CDR2 are SGHAT and FQNNGV. The CDR3 sequence: CASSLGGLVMDEQYF. CDR3 sequence (DNA): TGTGCCAGCAGCTTAGGGGGACTAGTTATGGACGAGCAGTACTTC.

The rearrangement links TRBV11-2 to TRBJ2-5; TRBD2 is a possible D gene (5 bases). This CDR3 region has 14 residues. V was trimmed by 5 bases and J by 5 bases, leaving 15 bases between them. CDR1 and CDR2 (germline): SGHAT, FQNNGV. The CDR3 sequence: CASSKIEGLETQYF. CDR3 in DNA: TGTGCCAGCAGCAAGATCGAGGGCCTGGAGACCCAGTACTTC.

The chain employs TRBV7-9 and TRBJ2-1; TRBD2 might be the D (5 bases). The V gene's germline CDR1 is SEHNR and CDR2 FQNEAQ (reference sequence). Trimming pared 3 bases from V and 4 bases from J, leaving 13 bases between. The CDR3 loop spans 15 amino acids. The CDR3 protein is CASSFGSGAYNEQFF. The CDR3 bases are TGTGCCAGCAGCTTCGGCAGCGGAGCTTACAATGAGCAGTTCTTC. Complete variable domain (other parts from reference TRBV7-9 and TRBJ2-1): DTGVSQNPRHKITKRGQNVTFRCDPISEHNRLYWYRQTLGQGPEFLTYFQNEAQLEKSRLLSDRFSAERPKGSFSTLEIQRTEQGDSAMYLCASSFGSGAYNEQFFGPGTRLTVL.

This clone was found a few times. This chain uses TRBV10-3 with TRBJ2-7, with TRBD1 identical over 11 bases. Trimming took 4 bases from V and 0 from J; bases not matched to a gene: 2. The germline V gene has CDR1 ENHRY and CDR2 SYGVKD. CDR3 length: 15 amino acids. DNA for the CDR3: TGTGCCATCAGTGGCGGGACAGGGGGCTCCTACGAGCAGTACGTC. Encoded protein: CAISGGTGGSYEQYV.

DNA of the CDR3: TGCGCCAGCAGCTGGGGGACAGGGGGTTATCCAGAGACCCAGTACTTC. Translation: CASSWGTGGYPETQYF. The gene calls are TRBV5-1 and TRBJ2-5, with 11 bases fitting TRBD1. Germline CDR1 and CDR2: SGHRS and YFSETQ. V gave up 3 bases and J gave up 4 bases; unmatched junction bases: 8. CDR3 length: 16 amino acids.

The chain couples TRBV7-8 to TRBJ2-1; 9 positions agree with TRBD1. The trim removed 5 bases at V and 3 bases at J, leaving 5 bases unmatched. This CDR3 is 15 amino acids long. Germline-derived CDR1 and CDR2 are SGHVS and FQNEAQ. CDR3 in DNA: TGTGCCAGCAGCGGCCGGGACAGGGACTACAATGAGCAGTTCTTC. Translating it yields CASSGRDRDYNEQFF.

The rearrangement joins TRBV18 to TRBJ2-1; maybe TRBD1 (6 bases). Germline V lookup: CDR1 KGHSH, CDR2 LQKENI. CDR3 size: 16 residues. Trimming pared 4 bases from V and 0 bases from J, leaving 13 bases between. The CDR3 here is CASSRGQTSSYNEQFF. The CDR3, as DNA: TGTGCCAGCTCACGCGGACAGACCAGCTCCTACAATGAGCAGTTCTTC.

The chain employs TRBV5-1 and TRBJ2-1; D is perhaps TRBD1 (6 bases). The CDR3 is 16 residues long. CDR1 is SGHRS and CDR2 is YFSETQ in the germline V gene. Trimming removed 3 bases at V and 0 bases at J, with 13 bases between. The CDR3 here is CASSSGQRRSYNEQFF. The CDR3 DNA follows: TGCGCCAGCAGCTCTGGACAGAGACGCTCCTACAATGAGCAGTTCTTC.

The sample holds one count of this clone. CDR3 bases: TGTGCCAGCAACGGACTAACCGGGGAGCTGTTTTTT. It codes for CASNGLTGELFF. The chain joins TRBV3-1 (or the pseudogene TRBV3-2) to TRBJ2-2, with D perhaps matching TRBD2 (6 bases). Germline assignment: CDR1 LGHDT and CDR2 YNNKEL (reference sequence). The CDR3 totals 12 residues. Trimming left V 7 bases short and J 5 bases short, with 8 bases between.

The table lists this clone with a count of one. V usage is TRBV19 and J usage is TRBJ2-5; D unclear. V was pared by 0 bases and J by 4 bases, with 12 bases between. Germline V lookup: CDR1 LNHDA, CDR2 SQIVND (reference sequence). CDR3 size: 15 residues. This CDR3 is CASSIDLSRGETQYF. For the CDR3, the DNA is TGTGCCAGTAGTATAGATCTCAGTCGAGGAGAGACCCAGTACTTC.

The chain has TRBV6-4 and TRBJ2-2, with D tentatively TRBD2 (6 bases). From germline, CDR1 is MRHNA and CDR2 SNTAGT. The CDR3 runs to 14 residues. V lost 4 bases to trimming and J lost 5 bases, with 11 bases between them. CDR3 loop: CASSARAGTGELFF. DNA for the CDR3: TGTGCCAGCAGTGCGCGCGCGGGAACCGGGGAGCTGTTTTTT.

J is TRBJ2-7 and V is TRBV19, with 7 bases aligning to TRBD2. Germline CDR1 and CDR2: LNHDA and SQIVND (reference sequence). This CDR3 comprises 13 residues. Germline trimming cut 4 bases from V and 3 bases from J; bases unmatched to any gene: 3. CDR3 nucleotides: TGTGCCAGTAGTAGTCGGGAGGTCTACGAGCAGTACGTC. Residues: CASSSREVYEQYV.

This rearrangement joins TRBV2 to TRBJ2-2, with no clear D. Germline V CDR1 and CDR2: SNHLY, FYNNEI. Deletions cut 4 bases from V and 3 bases from J, with 6 bases between. This CDR3 contains 13 residues. The CDR3 region is CASSAHDTGELFF. The CDR3 region has the DNA TGTGCCAGCAGTGCACACGACACCGGGGAGCTGTTTTTT.

Regarding this clone: The sample carries other DNA sequences with the same CDR3. The V gene is TRBV18, the J gene TRBJ1-5, with a tentative D call TRBD1 (5 bases). The V end was cut by 3 bases, the J end by 1 base, with 7 bases between. This CDR3 is built from 14 residues. CDR1 KGHSH and CDR2 LQKENI come from the germline V gene. The CDR3 sequence is CASSPQGSNQPQHF. CDR3 nucleotide sequence: TGTGCCAGCTCACCGCAGGGCAGCAATCAGCCCCAGCATTTT.

The gene calls are TRBV7-9 and TRBJ2-1; the D is unclear. V lost 5 bases and J 8 bases, leaving 10 bases between the germline ends. CDR1 SEHNR and CDR2 FQNEAQ come from the germline V gene (reference sequence). This CDR3 spans 12 amino acids. This chain's CDR3 is CASSRVEYEQFF. The CDR3 DNA sequence: TGTGCCAGCAGCCGTGTCGAGTATGAGCAGTTCTTC.